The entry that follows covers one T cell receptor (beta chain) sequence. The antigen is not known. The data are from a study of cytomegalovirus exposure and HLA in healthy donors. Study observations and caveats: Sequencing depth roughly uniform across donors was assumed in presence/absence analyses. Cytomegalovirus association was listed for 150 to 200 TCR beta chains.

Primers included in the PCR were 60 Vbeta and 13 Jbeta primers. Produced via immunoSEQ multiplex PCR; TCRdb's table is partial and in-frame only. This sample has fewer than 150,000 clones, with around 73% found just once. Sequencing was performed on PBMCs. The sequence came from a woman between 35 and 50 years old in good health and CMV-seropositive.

The CDR3 DNA sequence: TGTGCCAGCAGCTCCCCCGGGACAGGGATACGACAGCAGTACTTC. It translates to CASSSPGTGIRQQYF. The V gene is TRBV11-3, the J gene TRBJ2-7, with 9 bases aligning to TRBD1. Germline V lookup: CDR1 SGHNT, CDR2 YENEEA. J lost 8 bases, V lost 4 bases, and 12 bases had no gene match. The CDR3 contains 15 residues.